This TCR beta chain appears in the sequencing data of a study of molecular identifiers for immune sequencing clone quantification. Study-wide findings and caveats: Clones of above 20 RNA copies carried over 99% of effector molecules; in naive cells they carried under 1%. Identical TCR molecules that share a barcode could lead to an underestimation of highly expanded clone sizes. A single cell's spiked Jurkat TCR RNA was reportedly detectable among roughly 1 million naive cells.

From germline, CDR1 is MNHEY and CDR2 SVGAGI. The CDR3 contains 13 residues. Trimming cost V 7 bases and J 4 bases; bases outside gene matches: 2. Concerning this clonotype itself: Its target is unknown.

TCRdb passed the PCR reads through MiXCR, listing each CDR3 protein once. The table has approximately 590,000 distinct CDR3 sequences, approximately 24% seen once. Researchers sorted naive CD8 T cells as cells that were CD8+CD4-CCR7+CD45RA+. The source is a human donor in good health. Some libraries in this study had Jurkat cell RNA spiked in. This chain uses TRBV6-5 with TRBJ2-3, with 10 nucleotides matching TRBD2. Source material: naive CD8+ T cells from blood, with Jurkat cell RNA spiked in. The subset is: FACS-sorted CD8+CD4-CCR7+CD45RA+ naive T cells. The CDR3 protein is CASTSGGSDTQYF. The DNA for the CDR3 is TGTGCCAGCACTAGCGGGGGCTCAGATACGCAGTATTTT.